These 26 T cell receptor beta chains share one sample of origin, sequenced in a study of response to subunit inactivated influenza vaccine (dated by TCRdb to the late 2010s). Library preparation employed RT-PCR. Sequenced using an Illumina HiSeq 2500. In TCRdb, the public reads were trimmed at Q25 with fastp and aligned with MiXCR, with productive beta chains retained. Identical CDR3 protein sequences are pooled into one entry, listed with their most common genes and DNA. The sample records over 750,000 distinct CDR3 sequences, around 20% of which are singletons. Jointly, the top ten make up about 9.4% of the sample. The sequences come from PBMCs from blood, collected more than 4 days after vaccination. Receptors originate from a man aged 45-65 years who received an inactivated influenza vaccine. Donor details come from another sample of the same person, matched by shared clones.

This clonotype was seen at least ten times. J is TRBJ2-5 and V is TRBV5-1, with D perhaps assigned TRBD1 or TRBD2 (5 bases each). This CDR3 is built from 15 residues. Germline lookup yields CDR1 SGHRS and CDR2 YFSETQ. V gave up 4 bases and J gave up 5 bases, with 18 bases separating them. The CDR3 DNA reads as TGCGCCAGCAGCCGATATGGGGGAACCATGGAGACCCAGTACTTC. This codes for CASSRYGGTMETQYF.

The chain links TRBV19 to TRBJ2-7; 12 bases line up with TRBD2. The CDR3 length is 15 residues. With V trimmed by 5 bases and J by 2 bases, 4 bases remained unmatched. The V gene's germline CDR1 is LNHDA and CDR2 SQIVND (reference sequence). CDR3 in amino acids: CASSRTSGVTYEQYF. CDR3 nucleotide sequence: TGTGCCAGTAGTCGGACTAGCGGGGTCACCTACGAGCAGTACTTC.

The V gene is TRBV2, the J gene TRBJ2-3; 9 nucleotides agree with TRBD2. Germline CDR1 is SNHLY and CDR2 is FYNNEI. The V gene end was trimmed by 10 bases and the J gene end by 7 bases; junction bases not matched to a gene: 6. CDR3 length equals 12 residues. As DNA, the CDR3 is TGTGCCACCTCAGCGGGGGGTAATACGCAGTATTTT. Its translation: CATSAGGNTQYF.

This clonotype was detected a few times. This rearrangement joins TRBV28 to TRBJ1-5, with no clear D. CDR1 is MDHEN, CDR2 SYDVKM, per germline. Between the trimmed V and J ends, which lost 5 bases and 9 bases, there was a span of 26 bases. The CDR3 covers 17 residues. The DNA for the CDR3 is TGTGCCAGCAGTCTTGGGAGGATGGAGATCCCATCATCGCCCCAGCATTTT. Amino acid sequence: CASSLGRMEIPSSPQHF. Combining the CDR3 with reference TRBV28 and TRBJ1-5 gives the whole variable domain DVKVTQSSRYLVKRTGEKVFLECVQDMDHENMFWYRQDPGLGLRLIYFSYDVKMKEKGDIPEGYSVSREKKERFSLILESASTNQTSMYLCASSLGRMEIPSSPQHFGDGTRLSIL.

The chain is built from TRBV4-2 and TRBJ1-2, with unresolved D. The germline V gene encodes CDR1 LGHNA and CDR2 YNFKEQ. The V end lost 0 bases, the J end lost 5 bases, and 16 bases lay between the germline ends. The CDR3 extends over 16 amino acids. The CDR3 sequence: CASSQDTPGSAYGYTF. The CDR3 DNA is TGTGCCAGCAGCCAAGATACCCCGGGTTCTGCTTATGGCTACACCTTC.

This clonotype was seen ten or more times. The chain uses TRBV27 and TRBJ2-3; a weak D match, TRBD2 (5 bases). V was clipped by 3 bases and J by 0 bases, with 7 bases between them. The length of the CDR3 is 14 residues. CDR1 is MNHEY and CDR2 is SMNVEV in the germline V gene (reference sequence). The CDR3 region has the DNA TGTGCCAGCAGTTTTCTAGCTAGCACAGATACGCAGTATTTT. Translating gives CASSFLASTDTQYF.

This clonotype was counted a few times. V and J are TRBV6-1 and TRBJ2-5; 8 positions agree with TRBD2. Germline values: CDR1 MNHNS, CDR2 SASEGT. The CDR3 length is 15 residues. The trim removed 6 bases at V and 5 bases at J, leaving 11 bases unmatched. The CDR3 is CASRDASGSGETQYF. In DNA form, the CDR3 reads TGTGCCAGCAGGGACGCCAGCGGGAGTGGTGAGACCCAGTACTTC.

CDR3 residues: CSVQAPGGQETQYF. CDR3 sequence (DNA): TGCAGTGTACAAGCCCCAGGGGGGCAAGAGACCCAGTACTTC. The V call is TRBV20-1, the J call TRBJ2-5, with D maybe TRBD1 (7 bases). V was shortened by 7 bases and J by 2 bases, with 17 bases between the two germline ends. Germline V gene data show CDR1 as DFQATT and CDR2 as SNEGSKA (reference sequence). This CDR3 has 14 amino acids.

The J gene is TRBJ2-1, the V gene TRBV20-1; D perhaps matches TRBD2 (6 bases). Germline V gives CDR1 DFQATT, CDR2 SNEGSKA (reference sequence). This CDR3 has 15 residues. Between the trimmed V and J ends, which lost 0 bases and 3 bases, there was a span of 12 bases. The CDR3 here is CSARDSRGDYNEQFF. CDR3 in DNA: TGCAGTGCTAGAGATAGTCGCGGGGACTACAATGAGCAGTTCTTC.

This clonotype was seen a handful of times. The chain uses TRBV29-1 and TRBJ2-1; D not resolved. The CDR3 contains 14 residues. Trimming shortened V by 4 bases and J by 2 bases, and 12 bases separated the two germline ends. The V gene's germline CDR1 is SQVTM and CDR2 ANQGSEA. The DNA for the CDR3 is TGCAGCGTTGGTCGCGGAGCTGCCTACAATGAGCAGTTCTTC. Protein product: CSVGRGAAYNEQFF.

This clonotype was counted at least ten times. The rearrangement links TRBV12-3 or TRBV12-4 to TRBJ2-7, with 9 positions matching TRBD1. J was trimmed by 5 bases and V by 0 bases; bases with no gene match: 2. The CDR3 loop spans 14 amino acids. CDR3 protein: CASSLARTGDEQYF. Here the CDR3 DNA reads TGTGCCAGCAGTTTAGCGAGGACAGGGGACGAGCAGTACTTC.

The chain combines TRBV11-2 with TRBJ2-1; TRBD2 matches at 9 bases. V shed 0 bases, J shed 7 bases, and the junction held 7 bases outside the gene matches. CDR3 length: 16 residues. Germline V gene data show CDR1 as SGHAT and CDR2 as FQNNGV. The CDR3 sequence is CASSLDGGLARNEQFF. DNA of the CDR3: TGTGCCAGCAGCTTAGACGGGGGACTAGCCAGGAATGAGCAGTTCTTC.

This clonotype has just a few counts. V usage is TRBV20-1 and J usage is TRBJ2-5, with 10 bases fitting TRBD2. The CDR3 runs 14 residues. The V segment lost 3 bases and the J segment 5 bases; nucleotides outside the gene matches: 6. Per the germline V gene, CDR1 is DFQATT and CDR2 is SNEGSKA (reference sequence). The CDR3 loop is CSASLAGVWETQYF. The CDR3, as DNA: TGCAGTGCTAGTCTAGCGGGGGTATGGGAGACCCAGTACTTC.

This clonotype was recorded a few times. V usage is TRBV5-5 and J usage is TRBJ2-5, with D possibly TRBD2 on 6 matching bases. Germline CDR1 is SGHKS and CDR2 is YYEKEE (reference sequence). Trimming shortened V by 0 bases and J by 2 bases, and 14 bases separated the two germline ends. CDR3 length equals 16 residues. This chain's CDR3 is CASSLAEGLSQETQYF. CDR3 nucleotide sequence: TGTGCCAGCAGCTTGGCCGAGGGACTGTCGCAAGAGACCCAGTACTTC.

The genes are TRBV7-3 and TRBJ2-1; D remains unclear. Germline V gene lookup returns CDR1 SGHTA and CDR2 FQGTGA. The CDR3 length is 13 residues. The germline V and J ends were trimmed by 0 bases and 8 bases, with 8 bases remaining between them. In DNA, the CDR3 is TGTGCCAGCAGCTTAACCCCGCCCGATGAGCAGTTCTTC. This codes for CASSLTPPDEQFF.

This clonotype was counted only a few times. This chain connects TRBV12-3 or TRBV12-4 to TRBJ2-5; 7 bases agree with TRBD1. The CDR3 covers 16 residues. The V gene end was trimmed by 5 bases and the J gene end by 2 bases; junction bases not matched to a gene: 11. The CDR3 sequence: CASSLSGTASQETQYF. DNA of the CDR3: TGTGCCAGCAGTCTCTCCGGGACAGCATCACAAGAGACCCAGTACTTC.

This clonotype was seen a single time. The gene calls are TRBV28 and TRBJ2-5, with 10 bases identical to TRBD2. V gave up 8 bases and J gave up 5 bases; unmatched junction bases: 11. CDR3 size: 15 residues. Germline V CDR1 and CDR2: MDHEN, SYDVKM. The CDR3 nucleotides read TGTGCCAGCCGCCAGGGGAGCGGGAGGGTGGAGACCCAGTACTTC. Its protein product is CASRQGSGRVETQYF.

The table lists this clonotype with a few counts. The chain carries TRBV10-3 and TRBJ1-2, with D uncertain. The V end lost 0 bases, the J end lost 0 bases, and 5 bases lay between the germline ends. The CDR3 extends over 14 amino acids. Per germline, CDR1 ENHRY and CDR2 SYGVKD. CDR3 loop: CAISESTANYGYTF. DNA of the CDR3: TGTGCCATCAGTGAGTCGACGGCTAACTATGGCTACACCTTC.

The gene calls are TRBV4-3 and TRBJ2-7; D is unresolved. This CDR3 is 10 amino acids long. Germline CDR1 reads LGHNA; CDR2 reads YSLEER. V lost 4 bases, J lost 5 bases, and 3 bases lay in between. CDR3 sequence (DNA): TGCGCCAGCAGCCCTAACGAGCAGTACTTC. It translates to CASSPNEQYF.

This clonotype was observed a few times. The chain links TRBV4-1 to TRBJ2-7, with D possibly being TRBD2 (5 bases). Germline CDR1 reads MGHRA; CDR2 reads YSYEKL. The CDR3 is 16 residues long. V dropped 2 bases and J dropped 5 bases, with 19 bases sitting between them. The CDR3 DNA sequence: TGCGCCAGCAGCCAACCGCTCCAGTCGCGGGCTCACGAGCAGTACTTC. Translating it yields CASSQPLQSRAHEQYF.

The chain couples TRBV20-1 to TRBJ2-3; D may be TRBD2 (6 bases). From germline, CDR1 is DFQATT and CDR2 SNEGSKA (reference sequence). The CDR3 has 14 residues. V dropped 1 base and J dropped 2 bases, with 10 bases sitting between them. The CDR3 coding sequence is TGCAGTGCTAGAGTCGGGAGCTCCACAGATACGCAGTATTTT. It specifies CSARVGSSTDTQYF.

The chain has TRBV5-5 and TRBJ1-6; 10 nucleotides match TRBD1. The CDR3 runs to 15 residues. V shed 3 bases and J 6 bases; nucleotides not matched to a gene: 3. The germline gives CDR1 SGHKS, CDR2 YYEKEE (reference sequence). The CDR3 reads CASSWGQGRNSPLHF. The CDR3 DNA reads as TGTGCCAGCAGCTGGGGACAGGGGCGTAATTCACCCCTCCACTTT.

The V call is TRBV20-1, the J call TRBJ2-1; 11 nucleotides line up with TRBD2. The CDR3 totals 14 residues. Germline V gene data show CDR1 as DFQATT and CDR2 as SNEGSKA (reference sequence). V dropped 1 base and J dropped 8; count of bases not matched to a gene: 4. CDR3 bases: TGCAGTGCTAGAGGACTAGCGGGATCCGATGAGCAGTTCTTC. Its translation: CSARGLAGSDEQFF.

The chain has TRBV6-1 and TRBJ2-5; D is perhaps TRBD2 (7 bases). The germline CDR1 and CDR2 sequences are MNHNS and SASEGT. The CDR3 is 16 amino acids. V shed 3 bases and J shed 3 bases, with 17 bases lying between them. The CDR3 bases are TGTGCCAGCAGTGAGGGCCCCGGGGGGCCGAAAGAGACCCAGTACTTC. This encodes CASSEGPGGPKETQYF.

The chain couples TRBV5-1 to TRBJ1-1; D possibly corresponds to TRBD1 (6 bases). This CDR3 region has 14 residues. Germline V gene sequence: CDR1 SGHRS, CDR2 YFSETQ. V lost 5 bases and J 4 bases, leaving 15 bases between the germline ends. The CDR3 region has the DNA TGCGCCAGCAGTCGGAGCCAGGGGAGCACTGAAGCTTTCTTT. Translated, it gives CASSRSQGSTEAFF. Full variable domain (missing parts from reference TRBV5-1 and TRBJ1-1): KAGVTQTPRYLIKTRGQQVTLSCSPISGHRSVSWYQQTPGQGLQFLFEYFSETQRNKGNFPGRFSGRQFSNSRSEMNVSTLELGDSALYLCASSRSQGSTEAFFGQGTRLTVV.

The chain uses TRBV6-1 and TRBJ1-5; D is uncertain. This CDR3 is built from 16 residues. V lost 2 bases and J 1 base, leaving 12 bases between the germline ends. The germline V gene encodes CDR1 MNHNS and CDR2 SASEGT. As DNA, the CDR3 is TGTGCCAGCAGTGAACTATCCTCGGCAAGCAATCAGCCCCAGCATTTT. This encodes CASSELSSASNQPQHF.